Below, 7 T cell receptor beta chains from the same sample are listed, as sequenced in a study of T cells in tumors after PD-1 blockade. TCRdb keeps only in-frame clones here, not all; method: immunoSEQ multiplex PCR. The repertoire includes some 66,000 clones, roughly 70% of them detected once, and 4.7% sits in the top ten. Specimen: PBMCs, collected after anti-PD-1 treatment. These receptors came from a human donor with basal cell carcinoma.

V gene TRBV29-1 combines with J gene TRBJ2-7; TRBD1 or TRBD2 may be the D gene (5 bases each). This CDR3 is built from 15 residues. Germline CDR1 is SQVTM and CDR2 is ANQGSEA. Trimming removed 3 bases at V and 0 bases at J, with 15 bases between. This chain's CDR3 is CSVEAGTASSYEQYF. CDR3 sequence (DNA): TGCAGCGTTGAGGCCGGGACCGCCAGCTCCTACGAGCAGTACTTC.

This clone showed up just a few times. This chain links TRBV9 with TRBJ2-7, with a possible D match to TRBD2 (6 bases). There are 13 residues in the CDR3. Germline-derived CDR1 and CDR2 are SGDLS and YYNGEE. With 4 bases removed from V and 6 bases from J, the gap between germline ends came to 14 bases. The DNA for the CDR3 is TGTGCCAGCAGCTATCGACTAGTTGGCGAGCAGTACTTC. It specifies CASSYRLVGEQYF.

There are a few counts of this clone. This rearrangement joins TRBV5-4 to TRBJ2-2; a weak D match, TRBD2 (6 bases). The CDR3 totals 15 residues. Deletions cut 3 bases from V and 6 bases from J, with 15 bases between. Per germline, CDR1 SGHNT and CDR2 YYREEE (reference sequence). The CDR3 DNA reads as TGTGCCAGCAGCTCCCTGAGGGGAGGCCCCGGGGAGCTGTTTTTT. Protein sequence: CASSSLRGGPGELFF.

The chain carries TRBV10-1 and TRBJ2-7; no clear D. This CDR3 comprises 13 residues. V was shortened by 4 bases and J by 3 bases, with 10 bases between the two germline ends. Germline V gene lookup returns CDR1 WNHNN and CDR2 SYGVQD (reference sequence). The chain's CDR3 is CASSGNLFYEQYF. The CDR3 nucleotides read TGCGCCAGCAGTGGTAACCTATTCTACGAGCAGTACTTC.

The V gene is TRBV12-3 or TRBV12-4, the J gene TRBJ1-2; TRBD1 might be the D (5 bases). The germline V and J ends were trimmed by 5 bases and 3 bases, with 10 bases remaining between them. CDR3 length equals 13 residues. The CDR3 DNA sequence: TGTGCCAGCAGTCACGGGGACTACTATGGCTACACCTTC. It codes for CASSHGDYYGYTF.

This clone was found a few times. The chain uses TRBV27 and TRBJ2-2; no definite D call. Germline CDR1 MNHEY, CDR2 SMNVEV (reference sequence). The CDR3 spans 14 residues. V lost 6 bases and J lost 5, with 13 bases in between. CDR3 loop: CASSKLGVTGELFF. In nucleotides, the CDR3 is TGTGCCAGCAGCAAATTGGGTGTAACCGGGGAGCTGTTTTTT.

This rearrangement joins TRBV6-5 to TRBJ2-4, with 7 bases matching TRBD2. The CDR3 is made up of 13 amino acids. Per germline, CDR1 MNHEY and CDR2 SVGAGI. Germline trimming cut 5 bases from V and 8 bases from J; bases unmatched to any gene: 6. The CDR3 sequence: CASSLRLADIQYF. The DNA of the CDR3 is TGTGCCAGCAGTCTAAGACTAGCAGACATTCAGTACTTC.